This TCR beta chain comes out of a study of blood T cell repertoires in COVID-19. Study information: Donors in the United States, Italy and Spain gave samples during acute or convalescent COVID-19. The analysed material was cDNA or gDNA that came from T cells, B-cell-depleted T cells, or PBMCs.

The count of this clone is one. Seattle patients were enrolled during active infection and followed longitudinally. V lost 0 bases, J lost 5 bases, and 7 bases lay in between. CDR1 and CDR2 (germline): KGHSH, LQKENI. The CDR3 covers 13 residues. As handled by the study authors: Using reference gene primer amplification, nucleated cell counts were estimated. The assay was immunoSEQ multiplex PCR, and TCRdb's table has in-frame clones only and misses some. V, J and clone size were drawn from that table, and D and trimming were deduced from the DNA. Among approximately 150,000 clones, over 90% were seen once, and the ten largest hold just under 2%.

V is TRBV18 and J is TRBJ2-5; no definite D call. Input material: peripheral blood. This clonotype was sampled from a woman aged 55-75 years with COVID-19, enrolled during active disease. CDR3 coding DNA: TGTGCCAGCTCACCACCTATCGGTGAGACCCAGTACTTC. Translating gives CASSPPIGETQYF.